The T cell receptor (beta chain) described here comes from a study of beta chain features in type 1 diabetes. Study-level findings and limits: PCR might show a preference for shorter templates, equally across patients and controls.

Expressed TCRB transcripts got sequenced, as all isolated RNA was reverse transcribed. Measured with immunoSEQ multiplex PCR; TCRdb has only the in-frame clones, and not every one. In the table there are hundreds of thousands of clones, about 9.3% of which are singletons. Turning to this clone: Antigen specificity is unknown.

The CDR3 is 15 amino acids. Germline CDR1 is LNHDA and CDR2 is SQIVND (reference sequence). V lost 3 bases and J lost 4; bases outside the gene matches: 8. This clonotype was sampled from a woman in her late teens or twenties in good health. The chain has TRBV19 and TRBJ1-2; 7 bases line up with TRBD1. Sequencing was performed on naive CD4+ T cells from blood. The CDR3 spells CASSILGQAIYGYTF. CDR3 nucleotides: TGTGCCAGTAGTATTTTAGGACAGGCGATCTATGGCTACACCTTC.